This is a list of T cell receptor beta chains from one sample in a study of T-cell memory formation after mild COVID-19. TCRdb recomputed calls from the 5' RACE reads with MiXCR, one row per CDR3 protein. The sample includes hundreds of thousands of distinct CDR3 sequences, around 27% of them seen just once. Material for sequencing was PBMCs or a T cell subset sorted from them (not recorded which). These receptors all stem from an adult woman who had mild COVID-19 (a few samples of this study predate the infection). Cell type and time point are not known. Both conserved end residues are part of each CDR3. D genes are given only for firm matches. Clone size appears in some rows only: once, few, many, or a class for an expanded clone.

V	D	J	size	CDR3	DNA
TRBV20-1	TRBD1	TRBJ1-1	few	CSARDRQGATEAFF	TGCAGTGCTAGAGATCGACAGGGGGCAACTGAAGCTTTCTTT
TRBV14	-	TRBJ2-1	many	CASSQGDRDIKFF	TGTGCCAGCAGCCAAGGGGACCGGGACATAAAGTTCTTC
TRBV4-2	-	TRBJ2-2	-	CASGLLTGSNTGELFF	TGTGCCAGCGGCCTACTTACGGGGTCGAACACCGGGGAGCTGTTTTTT
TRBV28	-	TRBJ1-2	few	CASSPGPGSPLF	TGTGCCAGCAGCCCAGGCCCAGGGTCCCCCCTCTTC
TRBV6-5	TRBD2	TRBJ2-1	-	CASSKGLAGAPYNEQFF	TGTGCCAGCAGTAAGGGACTAGCGGGGGCCCCTTACAATGAGCAGTTCTTC
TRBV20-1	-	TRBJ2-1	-	CSARSPRLGDEQFF	TGCAGTGCTAGGAGCCCAAGACTCGGCGATGAGCAGTTCTTC
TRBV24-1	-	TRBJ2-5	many	CATSDYRQYQETQYF	TGTGCCACCAGTGATTATAGACAGTACCAAGAGACCCAGTACTTC
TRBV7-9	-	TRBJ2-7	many	CASSLDYEQYF	TGTGCCAGCAGCTTAGACTACGAGCAGTACTTC
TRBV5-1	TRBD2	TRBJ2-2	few	CASSSRWTSGDTGELFF	TGCGCCAGCAGCTCACGGTGGACTAGCGGAGACACCGGGGAGCTGTTTTTT
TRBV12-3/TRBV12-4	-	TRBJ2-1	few	CASNPGQNLYNEQFF	TGTGCCAGCAACCCCGGACAGAACTTATACAATGAGCAGTTCTTC
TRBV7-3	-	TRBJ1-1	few	CASSSPGENTEAFF	TGTGCCAGCAGCTCCCCGGGGGAGAACACTGAAGCTTTCTTT
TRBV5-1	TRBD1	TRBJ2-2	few	CASSSRDRGTNTGELFF	TGCGCCAGCAGCTCCCGGGACAGGGGAACGAACACCGGGGAGCTGTTTTTT
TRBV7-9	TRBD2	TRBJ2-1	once	CASSFRGRGNEQFF	TGTGCCAGCAGCTTTCGCGGGAGGGGCAATGAGCAGTTCTTC
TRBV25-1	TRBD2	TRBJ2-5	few	CASSGRLAGVETQYF	TGTGCCAGCAGCGGGCGGCTAGCGGGAGTGGAGACCCAGTACTTC
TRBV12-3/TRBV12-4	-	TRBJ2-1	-	CASSPSGYEGDEQFF	TGTGCCAGCAGTCCCTCGGGGTACGAAGGGGATGAGCAGTTCTTC
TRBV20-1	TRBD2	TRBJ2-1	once	CSAHTGTSGRMSYNEQFF	TGCAGTGCTCACACCGGGACTAGCGGGAGGATGTCCTACAATGAGCAGTTCTTC
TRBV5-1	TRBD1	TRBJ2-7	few	CASSFGTGSDEQYF	TGCGCCAGCAGCTTCGGGACAGGGAGCGACGAGCAGTACTTC
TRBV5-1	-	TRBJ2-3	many	CASSSTGLAAHSPDTQYF	TGCGCCAGCAGCTCCACGGGGCTGGCAGCCCACAGCCCAGATACGCAGTATTTT
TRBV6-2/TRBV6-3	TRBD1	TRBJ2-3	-	CASSNRQGLTDTQYF	TGTGCCAGCAGTAACCGACAGGGGTTGACAGATACGCAGTATTTT
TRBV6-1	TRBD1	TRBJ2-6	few	CASTPAGGGSGANVLTF	TGTGCCAGCACCCCGGCAGGGGGCGGGTCTGGGGCCAACGTCCTGACTTTC
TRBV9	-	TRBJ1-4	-	CASSVESGTSEKLFF	TGTGCCAGCAGCGTAGAGTCCGGGACGTCTGAAAAACTGTTTTTT
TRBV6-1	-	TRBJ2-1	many	CASSGQYNEQFF	TGTGCCAGCAGTGGACAGTACAATGAGCAGTTCTTC
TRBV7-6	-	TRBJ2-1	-	CASRHRGGDNEQFF	TGTGCCAGCAGGCATCGGGGAGGCGACAATGAGCAGTTCTTC
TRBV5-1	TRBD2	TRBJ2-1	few	CASSVPTGTSGSSSYNEQFF	TGCGCCAGCAGCGTCCCGACCGGGACTAGCGGGTCCTCCTCCTACAATGAGCAGTTCTTC
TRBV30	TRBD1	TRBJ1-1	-	CAWSVGTGNTEAFF	TGTGCCTGGAGTGTCGGGACAGGGAACACTGAAGCTTTCTTT
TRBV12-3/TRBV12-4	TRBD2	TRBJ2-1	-	CASRGLAGGRGSYNEQFF	TGTGCCAGCAGGGGACTAGCGGGGGGGCGAGGGAGCTACAATGAGCAGTTCTTC
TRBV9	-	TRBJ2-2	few	CASSVHAGPGNGELFF	TGTGCCAGCAGCGTCCACGCGGGACCGGGGAACGGGGAGCTGTTTTTT
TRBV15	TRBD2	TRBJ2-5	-	CATSGTSGTQETQYF	TGTGCCACCAGCGGGACTAGCGGAACCCAAGAGACCCAGTACTTC
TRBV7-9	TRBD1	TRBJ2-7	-	CASSPGTAPSYEQYF	TGTGCCAGCAGCCCAGGGACAGCTCCCTCCTACGAGCAGTACTTC
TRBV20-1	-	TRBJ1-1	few	CSASPLGLGHPGTEAFF	TGCAGTGCTAGCCCTCTGGGCCTGGGACATCCGGGGACTGAAGCTTTCTTT
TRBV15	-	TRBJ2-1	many	CATSRDSGFSYNEQFF	TGTGCCACCAGCAGAGATTCGGGCTTCTCCTACAATGAGCAGTTCTTC
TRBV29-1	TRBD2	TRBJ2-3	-	CSVEGGRATDTQYF	TGCAGCGTTGAAGGCGGGAGGGCCACAGATACGCAGTATTTT
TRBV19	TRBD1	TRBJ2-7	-	CASSASGQGYEQYF	TGTGCCAGTAGCGCGTCGGGACAGGGCTACGAGCAGTACTTC
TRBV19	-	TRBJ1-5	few	CASSILGGGIDNQPQHF	TGTGCCAGTAGTATCTTAGGAGGGGGAATTGACAATCAGCCCCAGCATTTT
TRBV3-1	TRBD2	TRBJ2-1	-	CASSQDGLALDEQFF	TGTGCCAGCAGCCAAGACGGACTAGCGTTGGATGAGCAGTTCTTC
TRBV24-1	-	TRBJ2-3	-	CATSDYPVDTQYF	TGTGCCACCAGTGATTATCCGGTAGATACGCAGTATTTT
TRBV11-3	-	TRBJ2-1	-	CASSLVGVRDLAYNEQFF	TGTGCCAGCAGCTTAGTGGGGGTAAGGGATCTTGCCTACAATGAGCAGTTCTTC
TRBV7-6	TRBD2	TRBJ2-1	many	CASSLATSDNEQFF	TGTGCCAGCAGCTTAGCTACTAGCGACAATGAGCAGTTCTTC
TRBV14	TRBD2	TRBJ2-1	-	CASSQVLAGQHYNEQFF	TGTGCCAGCAGCCAAGTGTTAGCGGGCCAACACTACAATGAGCAGTTCTTC
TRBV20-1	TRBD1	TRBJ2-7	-	CSASGDRVSSYEQYF	TGCAGTGCTAGTGGGGACAGGGTGAGCTCCTACGAGCAGTACTTC